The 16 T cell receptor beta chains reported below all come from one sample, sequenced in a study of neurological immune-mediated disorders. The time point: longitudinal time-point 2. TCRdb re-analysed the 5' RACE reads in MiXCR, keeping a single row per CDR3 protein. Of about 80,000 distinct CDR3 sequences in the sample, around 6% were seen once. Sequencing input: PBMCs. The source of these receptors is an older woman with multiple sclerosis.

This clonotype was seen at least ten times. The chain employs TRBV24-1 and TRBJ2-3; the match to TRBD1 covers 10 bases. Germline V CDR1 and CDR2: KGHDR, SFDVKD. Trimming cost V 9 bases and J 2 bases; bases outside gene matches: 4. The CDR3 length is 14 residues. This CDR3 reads CATSGTGVTDTQYF. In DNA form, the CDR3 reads TGTGCCACCTCGGGGACAGGGGTCACAGATACGCAGTATTTT.

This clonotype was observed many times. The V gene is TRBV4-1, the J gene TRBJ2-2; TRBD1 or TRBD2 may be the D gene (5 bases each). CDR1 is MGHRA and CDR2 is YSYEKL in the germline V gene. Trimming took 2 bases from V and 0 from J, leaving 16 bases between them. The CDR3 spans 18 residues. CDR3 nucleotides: TGCGCCAGCAGCCAATCGGGGCCTCAGTTCGCGAACACCGGGGAGCTGTTTTTT. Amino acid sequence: CASSQSGPQFANTGELFF.

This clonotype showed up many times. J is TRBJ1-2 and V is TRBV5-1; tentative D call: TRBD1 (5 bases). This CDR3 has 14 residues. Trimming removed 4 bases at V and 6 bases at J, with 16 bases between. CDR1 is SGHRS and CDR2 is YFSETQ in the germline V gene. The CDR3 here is CASSTGVLLDGYTF. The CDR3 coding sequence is TGCGCCAGCAGCACAGGCGTCCTATTAGATGGCTACACCTTC.

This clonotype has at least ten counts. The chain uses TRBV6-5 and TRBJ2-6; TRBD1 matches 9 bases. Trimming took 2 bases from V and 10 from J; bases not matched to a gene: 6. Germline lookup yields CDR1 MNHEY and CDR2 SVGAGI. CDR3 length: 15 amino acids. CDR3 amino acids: CASSYPTGTGNVLTF. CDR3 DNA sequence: TGTGCCAGCAGTTACCCAACCGGGACAGGGAACGTCCTGACTTTC.

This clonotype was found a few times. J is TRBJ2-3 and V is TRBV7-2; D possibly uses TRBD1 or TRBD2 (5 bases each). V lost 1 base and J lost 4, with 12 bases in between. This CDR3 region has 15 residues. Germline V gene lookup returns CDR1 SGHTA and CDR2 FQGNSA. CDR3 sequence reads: CASSLGSTGPDTQYF. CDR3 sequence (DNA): TGTGCCAGCAGCTTAGGATCGACGGGGCCAGATACGCAGTATTTT.

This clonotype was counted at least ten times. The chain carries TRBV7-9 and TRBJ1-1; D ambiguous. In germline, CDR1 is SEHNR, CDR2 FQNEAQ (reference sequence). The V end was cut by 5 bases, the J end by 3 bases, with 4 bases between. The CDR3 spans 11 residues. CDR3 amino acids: CASSIYTEAFF. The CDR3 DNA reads TGTGCCAGCAGCATCTACACTGAAGCTTTCTTT.

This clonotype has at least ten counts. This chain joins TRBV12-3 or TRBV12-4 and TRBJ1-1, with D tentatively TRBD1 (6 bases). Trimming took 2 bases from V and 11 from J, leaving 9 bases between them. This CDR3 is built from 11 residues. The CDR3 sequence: CASSLNRDAFF. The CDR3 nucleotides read TGTGCCAGCAGTTTAAACAGGGACGCTTTCTTT.

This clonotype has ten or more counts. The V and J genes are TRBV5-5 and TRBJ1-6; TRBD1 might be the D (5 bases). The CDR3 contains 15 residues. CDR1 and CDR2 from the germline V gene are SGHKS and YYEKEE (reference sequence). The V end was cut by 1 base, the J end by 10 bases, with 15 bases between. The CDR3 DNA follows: TGTGCCAGCAGCTTGAGTCCGGGCGAGGGGTCACCCCTCCACTTT. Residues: CASSLSPGEGSPLHF. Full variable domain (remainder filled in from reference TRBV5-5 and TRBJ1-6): DAGVTQSPTHLIKTRGQQVTLRCSPISGHKSVSWYQQVLGQGPQFIFQYYEKEERGRGNFPDRFSARQFPNYSSELNVNALLLGDSALYLCASSLSPGEGSPLHFGNGTRLTVT.

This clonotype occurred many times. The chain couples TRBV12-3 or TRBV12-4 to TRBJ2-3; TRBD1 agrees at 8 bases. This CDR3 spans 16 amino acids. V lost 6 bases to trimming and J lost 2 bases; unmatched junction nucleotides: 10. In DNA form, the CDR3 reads TGTGCCAGCAGCCTCAGGGGGCCCGCACTCACAGATACGCAGTATTTT. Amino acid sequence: CASSLRGPALTDTQYF.

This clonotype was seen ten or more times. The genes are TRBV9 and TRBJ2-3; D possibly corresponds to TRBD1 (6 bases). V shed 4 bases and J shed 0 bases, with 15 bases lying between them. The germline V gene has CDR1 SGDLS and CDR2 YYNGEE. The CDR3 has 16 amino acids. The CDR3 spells CASSIKQGSSTDTQYF. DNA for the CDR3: TGTGCCAGCAGCATAAAGCAGGGGTCTAGCACAGATACGCAGTATTTT.

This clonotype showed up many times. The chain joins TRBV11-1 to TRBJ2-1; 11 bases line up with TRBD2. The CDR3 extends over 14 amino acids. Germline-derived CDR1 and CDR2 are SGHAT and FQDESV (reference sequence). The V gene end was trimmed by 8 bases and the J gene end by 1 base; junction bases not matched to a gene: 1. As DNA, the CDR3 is TGTGCCAGCTTAGCGGGGGGGTCCTACAATGAGCAGTTCTTC. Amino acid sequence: CASLAGGSYNEQFF.

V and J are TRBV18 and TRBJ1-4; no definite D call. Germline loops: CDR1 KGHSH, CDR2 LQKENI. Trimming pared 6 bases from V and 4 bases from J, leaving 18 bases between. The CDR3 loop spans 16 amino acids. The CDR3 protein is CASSPGGFANNEKLFF. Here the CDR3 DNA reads TGTGCCAGCTCGCCCGGAGGATTTGCAAATAATGAAAAACTGTTTTTT. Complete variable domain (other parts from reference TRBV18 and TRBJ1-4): NAGVMQNPRHLVRRRGQEARLRCSPMKGHSHVYWYRQLPEEGLKFMVYLQKENIIDESGMPKERFSAEFPKEGPSILRIQQVVRGDSAAYFCASSPGGFANNEKLFFGSGTQLSVL.

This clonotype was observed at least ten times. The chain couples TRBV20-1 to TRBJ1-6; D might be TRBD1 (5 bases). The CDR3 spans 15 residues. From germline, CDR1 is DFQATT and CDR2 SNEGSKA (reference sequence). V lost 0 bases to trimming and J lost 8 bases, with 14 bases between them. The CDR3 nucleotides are TGCAGTGCTAGAGAAGCGGGGCGCCTGGATTCACCCCTCCACTTT. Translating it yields CSAREAGRLDSPLHF.

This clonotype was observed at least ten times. The CDR3 coding sequence is TGTGCCAGCAGCGCGTACGGACAGGGGGCTGACGAGCAGTACTTC. Amino acid sequence: CASSAYGQGADEQYF. This chain joins TRBV9 and TRBJ2-7, with TRBD1 identical over 11 bases. The CDR3 is made up of 15 amino acids. CDR1 is SGDLS and CDR2 is YYNGEE in the germline V gene. V gave up 3 bases and J gave up 5 bases; unmatched junction bases: 7.

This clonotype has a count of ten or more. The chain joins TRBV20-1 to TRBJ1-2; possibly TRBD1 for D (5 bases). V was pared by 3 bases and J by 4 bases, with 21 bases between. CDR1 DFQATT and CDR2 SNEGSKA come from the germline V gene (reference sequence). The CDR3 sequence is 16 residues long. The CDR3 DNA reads TGCAGTGCTAGTGAACCTCCTGGGGGGGAAGGCTATGGCTACACCTTC. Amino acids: CSASEPPGGEGYGYTF.

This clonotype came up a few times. The CDR3 DNA reads TGTGCCAGCTCACCACCGACAGGGAGCTCCTACAATGAGCAGTTCTTC. Its translation: CASSPPTGSSYNEQFF. The rearrangement joins TRBV18 to TRBJ2-1, with 7 bases that match TRBD1. V shed 0 bases, J shed 0 bases, and the junction held 2 bases outside the gene matches. Per germline, CDR1 KGHSH and CDR2 LQKENI. The CDR3 has 16 residues.